The 24 T cell receptor beta chains below all came from one sample that was sequenced in a study of cytomegalovirus exposure and HLA in healthy donors. The protocol was immunoSEQ multiplex PCR, while the TCRdb copy is restricted to in-frame clones and leaves out a portion. The sample carries some 110,000 clones, around 88% recorded once. The sequenced material came from PBMCs. Receptors were obtained from a man aged 18 to 35 in good health and CMV-seronegative.

This chain links TRBV27 with TRBJ1-5; tentatively, D is TRBD1 (6 bases). The germline V and J ends were trimmed by 6 bases and 2 bases, with 14 bases remaining between them. Germline CDR1 MNHEY, CDR2 SMNVEV (reference sequence). The CDR3 contains 15 residues. CDR3 in amino acids: CASREQGTRNQPQHF. CDR3 coding DNA: TGTGCCAGCAGGGAACAGGGTACGCGCAATCAGCCCCAGCATTTT.

The rearrangement links TRBV5-1 to TRBJ2-1, with D possibly matching TRBD1 (5 bases). The CDR3 sequence is 13 residues long. V gave up 2 bases and J gave up 7 bases, with 10 bases separating them. Looked up from germline, CDR1 is SGHRS and CDR2 is YFSETQ. DNA for the CDR3: TGCGCCAGCAGCTTCTCCAGGGATAATGAGCAGTTCTTC. Protein: CASSFSRDNEQFF.

The J gene is TRBJ1-5, the V gene TRBV27, with TRBD1 identical over 10 bases. This CDR3 is built from 14 residues. Germline values: CDR1 MNHEY, CDR2 SMNVEV (reference sequence). V lost 7 bases, J lost 6 bases, and 6 bases stayed unmatched. The CDR3, as DNA: TGTGCCAGCACAACGGGACAGGGGACTCAGCCCCAGCATTTT. Amino acid sequence: CASTTGQGTQPQHF.

This clone was seen a single time. The chain joins TRBV7-9 to TRBJ2-3; 7 bases fit TRBD1. CDR1 is SEHNR and CDR2 is FQNEAQ in the germline V gene (reference sequence). The CDR3 is made up of 16 amino acids. V gave up 6 bases and J gave up 0 bases; unmatched junction bases: 9. The DNA for the CDR3 is TGTGCCAGCAGTTTACCAGGGGGACCTAGCACAGATACGCAGTATTTT. Its protein product is CASSLPGGPSTDTQYF.

A single count supports this clone. DNA for the CDR3: TGTGCCAGTAGTTACAGCTATGGCTACACCTTC. Translating gives CASSYSYGYTF. The chain employs TRBV19 and TRBJ1-2; D is ambiguous. Trimming removed 5 bases from V and 4 bases from J, with 5 bases in between. Germline V gene sequence: CDR1 LNHDA, CDR2 SQIVND (reference sequence). The CDR3 has 11 residues. The entire variable domain, with the rest obtained from reference TRBV19 and TRBJ1-2, is as follows: DGGITQSPKYLFRKEGQNVTLSCEQNLNHDAMYWYRQDPGQGLRLIYYSQIVNDFQKGDIAEGYSVSREKKESFPLTVTSAQKNPTAFYLCASSYSYGYTFGSGTRLTVV.

V and J are TRBV18 and TRBJ1-1, with D possibly TRBD1 on 6 matching bases. CDR1 and CDR2 from the germline V gene are KGHSH and LQKENI. V was shortened by 6 bases and J by 2 bases, with 19 bases between the two germline ends. The CDR3 has 16 residues. The DNA of the CDR3 is TGTGCCAGCTCCCATGGGGGGGGCGCGGGCAACACTGAAGCTTTCTTT. Protein sequence: CASSHGGGAGNTEAFF.

CDR3 DNA: TGTGCCAGCAGCGCGGCTGGCGGGAGGCCCACAGATACGCAGTATTTT. Protein product: CASSAAGGRPTDTQYF. V is TRBV2 and J is TRBJ2-3; TRBD2 agrees at 8 bases. The V gene end was trimmed by 6 bases and the J gene end by 2 bases; junction bases not matched to a gene: 10. The CDR3 covers 16 residues. Germline lookup yields CDR1 SNHLY and CDR2 FYNNEI. The complete variable domain, with remaining parts taken from reference TRBV2 and TRBJ2-3, reads EPEVTQTPSHQVTQMGQEVILRCVPISNHLYFYWYRQILGQKVEFLVSFYNNEISEKSEIFDDQFSVERPDGSNFTLKIRSTKLEDSAMYFCASSAAGGRPTDTQYFGPGTRLTVL.

The genes are TRBV6-5 and TRBJ2-1; TRBD2 matches at 7 bases. Germline V gives CDR1 MNHEY, CDR2 SVGAGI. V lost 2 bases and J lost 1; bases outside the gene matches: 2. There are 15 residues in the CDR3. For the CDR3, the DNA is TGTGCCAGCAGTTACGACGGGAGGTCCTACAATGAGCAGTTCTTC. As protein: CASSYDGRSYNEQFF.

The J gene is TRBJ2-7, the V gene TRBV18, with 7 nucleotides matching TRBD1. V lost 2 bases, J lost 2 bases, and 12 bases stayed unmatched. Germline V gives CDR1 KGHSH, CDR2 LQKENI. This CDR3 is built from 17 residues. CDR3 in amino acids: CASSPLAGGSSAYEQYF. The CDR3 DNA reads as TGTGCCAGCTCACCATTGGCAGGGGGTAGCTCGGCCTACGAGCAGTACTTC.

The J gene is TRBJ2-7, the V gene TRBV2, with D maybe TRBD1 (5 bases). The CDR3 length is 15 residues. Germline assignment: CDR1 SNHLY and CDR2 FYNNEI. Between the trimmed V and J ends, which lost 2 bases and 0 bases, there was a span of 11 bases. The CDR3 DNA sequence: TGTGCCAGCAGTGAAAAGGAGACAGCCTCCTACGAGCAGTACTTC. Residues: CASSEKETASYEQYF.

The rearrangement links TRBV19 to TRBJ2-3, with 8 bases matching TRBD2. Trimming removed 4 bases from V and 6 bases from J; junction bases left unmatched: 9. The V gene's germline CDR1 is LNHDA and CDR2 SQIVND (reference sequence). This CDR3 has 15 residues. Here the CDR3 DNA reads TGTGCCAGTAGTACAGGACTAGCTGGGGGGGATACGCAGTATTTT. It codes for CASSTGLAGGDTQYF.

This clone was seen more than once but under ten times. The rearrangement uses TRBV19 and TRBJ2-1; D possibly corresponds to TRBD2 (7 bases). V shed 4 bases and J shed 4 bases, with 11 bases lying between them. CDR1 is LNHDA and CDR2 is SQIVND in the germline V gene (reference sequence). The CDR3 has 14 amino acids. The CDR3, as DNA: TGTGCCAGTAGTAAACAGGGAGGGTACAATGAGCAGTTCTTC. Its translation: CASSKQGGYNEQFF.

This chain links TRBV27 with TRBJ1-1; D may be TRBD1 (6 bases). Germline CDR1 is MNHEY and CDR2 is SMNVEV (reference sequence). The CDR3 is 11 residues long. V was shortened by 10 bases and J by 4 bases, with 10 bases between the two germline ends. The CDR3 loop reads CATKGGTEAFF. The CDR3 DNA reads as TGTGCCACCAAAGGGGGCACTGAAGCTTTCTTT.

This clone occurred a few times. This chain joins TRBV5-1 and TRBJ2-3, with 9 bases lining up with TRBD1. V was clipped by 4 bases and J by 1 base; unmatched bases: 7. The CDR3 runs to 16 residues. The V gene's germline CDR1 is SGHRS and CDR2 YFSETQ. The DNA of the CDR3 is TGCGCCAGCAGCACCTTACAGGGGGCTGGCACAGATACGCAGTATTTT. Translating it yields CASSTLQGAGTDTQYF.

CDR3 residues: CASSFSGSDTGELFF. The CDR3 nucleotides read TGCGCCAGCAGCTTTAGCGGGAGCGACACCGGGGAGCTGTTTTTT. This chain uses TRBV5-1 with TRBJ2-2; TRBD2 matches 9 bases. This CDR3 is built from 15 residues. The germline CDR1 and CDR2 sequences are SGHRS and YFSETQ. Trimming cost V 2 bases and J 3 bases; bases outside gene matches: 2.

The chain is built from TRBV2 and TRBJ2-5, with 13 bases aligning to TRBD2. The trim removed 6 bases at V and 4 bases at J, leaving 14 bases unmatched. The CDR3 consists of 18 residues. In germline, CDR1 is SNHLY, CDR2 FYNNEI. CDR3 DNA sequence: TGTGCCAGCAGCCGTGGGAAAGCCGGGACTAGCGGGGTAGAGACCCAGTACTTC. Translation: CASSRGKAGTSGVETQYF.

The chain joins TRBV5-4 to TRBJ1-2; 10 bases fit TRBD1. Unmatched junction bases numbered 8, after V lost 4 bases and J lost 5 bases. The CDR3 extends over 15 amino acids. Germline assignment: CDR1 SGHNT and CDR2 YYREEE (reference sequence). The CDR3 loop reads CASSPGQGEVYGYTF. The CDR3 DNA reads TGTGCCAGCAGCCCCGGACAGGGGGAGGTTTATGGCTACACCTTC.

The CDR3 DNA reads as TGTGCCAGCAGTGAAGAATTTGGGCAGTCCTACGAGCAGTACTTC. Translation: CASSEEFGQSYEQYF. V is TRBV6-1 and J is TRBJ2-7; no reliable D call. Per the germline V gene, CDR1 is MNHNS and CDR2 is SASEGT. V dropped 1 base and J dropped 1 base, with 11 bases sitting between them. The CDR3 extends over 15 amino acids.

V usage is TRBV6-4 and J usage is TRBJ2-1; D may be TRBD2 (5 bases). V dropped 3 bases and J dropped 4 bases, with 16 bases sitting between them. CDR3 length: 16 amino acids. Germline CDR1 is MRHNA and CDR2 is SNTAGT. The CDR3 region is CASSEMASGSYNEQFF. The DNA for the CDR3 is TGTGCCAGCAGTGAAATGGCCAGCGGAAGTTACAATGAGCAGTTCTTC.

The rearrangement joins TRBV27 to TRBJ1-2; D is unresolved. The CDR3 contains 14 residues. Germline lookup yields CDR1 MNHEY and CDR2 SMNVEV (reference sequence). V was trimmed by 5 bases and J by 8 bases, leaving 18 bases between them. The CDR3 sequence: CASSPAQRSLGYTF. The DNA for the CDR3 is TGTGCCAGCAGTCCGGCCCAGAGGTCACTCGGCTACACCTTC.

The chain is built from TRBV4-1 and TRBJ2-7; 7 bases align to TRBD1. The length of the CDR3 is 16 residues. The V segment lost 1 base and the J segment 4 bases; nucleotides outside the gene matches: 10. Germline V lookup: CDR1 MGHRA, CDR2 YSYEKL. The CDR3 DNA sequence: TGCGCCAGCAGCCAAGGGGGCGACAGGGTGACTTACGAGCAGTACTTC. This translates into CASSQGGDRVTYEQYF.

The rearrangement joins TRBV11-1 to TRBJ2-7, with TRBD1 identical over 8 bases. After removal of 5 bases from V and 2 bases from J, the junction contained 8 bases not matched to a gene. The CDR3 is made up of 15 amino acids. Germline values: CDR1 SGHAT, CDR2 FQDESV (reference sequence). The DNA of the CDR3 is TGTGCCAGCAGCCTCTACAGGGGGAGCACCTACGAGCAGTACTTC. Translation: CASSLYRGSTYEQYF.

The chain uses TRBV30 and TRBJ2-7; 11 bases line up with TRBD2. This CDR3 comprises 15 residues. Germline CDR1 is GTSNPN and CDR2 is SVGIG (reference sequence). The V and J ends lost 4 bases and 2 bases, in that order; junction bases with no gene match: 7. The CDR3 protein is CAWTIAGGRPYEQYF. CDR3 bases: TGTGCCTGGACGATAGCGGGGGGGCGCCCCTACGAGCAGTACTTC.

The V call is TRBV7-2, the J call TRBJ1-3; D is possibly TRBD1 (6 bases). Looked up from germline, CDR1 is SGHTA and CDR2 is FQGNSA. V was pared by 0 bases and J by 4 bases, with 10 bases between. The CDR3 is made up of 15 amino acids. The CDR3 DNA follows: TGTGCCAGCAGCTTAGCAATGGGACACGGAAACACCATATATTTT. It codes for CASSLAMGHGNTIYF.